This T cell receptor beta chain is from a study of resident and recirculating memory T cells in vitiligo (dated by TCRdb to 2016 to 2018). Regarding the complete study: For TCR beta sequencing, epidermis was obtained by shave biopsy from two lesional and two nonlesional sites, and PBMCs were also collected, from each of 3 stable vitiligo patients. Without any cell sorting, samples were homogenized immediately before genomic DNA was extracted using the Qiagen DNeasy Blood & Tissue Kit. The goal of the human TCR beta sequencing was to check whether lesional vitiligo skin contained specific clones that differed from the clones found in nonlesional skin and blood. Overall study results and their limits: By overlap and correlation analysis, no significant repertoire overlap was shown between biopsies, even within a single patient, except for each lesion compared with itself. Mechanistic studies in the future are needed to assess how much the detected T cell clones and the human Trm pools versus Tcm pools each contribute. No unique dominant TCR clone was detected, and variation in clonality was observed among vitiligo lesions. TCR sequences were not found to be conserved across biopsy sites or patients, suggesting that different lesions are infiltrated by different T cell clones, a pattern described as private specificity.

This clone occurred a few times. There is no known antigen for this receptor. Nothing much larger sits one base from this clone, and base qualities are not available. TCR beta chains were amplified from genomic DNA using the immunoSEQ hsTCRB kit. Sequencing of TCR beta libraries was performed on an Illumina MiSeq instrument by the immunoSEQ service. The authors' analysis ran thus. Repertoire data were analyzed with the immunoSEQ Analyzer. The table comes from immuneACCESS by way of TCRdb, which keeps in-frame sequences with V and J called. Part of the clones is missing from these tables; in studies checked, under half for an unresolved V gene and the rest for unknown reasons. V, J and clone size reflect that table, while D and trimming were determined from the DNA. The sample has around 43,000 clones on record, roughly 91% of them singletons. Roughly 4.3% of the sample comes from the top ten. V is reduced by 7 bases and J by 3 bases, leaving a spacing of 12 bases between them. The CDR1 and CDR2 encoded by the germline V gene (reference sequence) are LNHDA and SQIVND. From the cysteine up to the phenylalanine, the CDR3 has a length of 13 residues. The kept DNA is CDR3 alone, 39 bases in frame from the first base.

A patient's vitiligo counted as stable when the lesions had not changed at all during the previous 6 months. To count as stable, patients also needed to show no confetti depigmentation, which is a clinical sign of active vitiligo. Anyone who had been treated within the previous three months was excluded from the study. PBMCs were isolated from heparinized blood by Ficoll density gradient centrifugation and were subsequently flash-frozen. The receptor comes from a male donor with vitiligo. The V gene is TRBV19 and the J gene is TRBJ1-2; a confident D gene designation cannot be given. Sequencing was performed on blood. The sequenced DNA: TGTGCCAGTACTCTATATGAGGACTATGGCTACACCTTC. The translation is CASTLYEDYGYTF.